This TCR beta chain was captured by sequencing in a study of T cell repertoires in cytomegalovirus infection. Each CDR3 protein is one row after TCRdb ran MiXCR on the reads. The data hold roughly 180,000 distinct CDR3 sequences, with approximately 30% observed a single time. CDR1 and CDR2 (germline): LNHDA, SQIVND (reference sequence). V dropped 7 bases and J dropped 5 bases, with 17 bases sitting between them. The CDR3 totals 14 residues. Sequencing input: PBMCs. The chain combines TRBV19 with TRBJ1-1, with a tentative D call TRBD1 (6 bases). This clonotype was sampled from a human donor in good health (CMV status not recorded). Some clones in this sample may be carry-over from other donors' samples. CDR3 region: CASIPDRLRTEAFF. CDR3 DNA: TGTGCCAGTATCCCGGACAGACTTAGGACTGAAGCTTTCTTT.